Following are 10 T cell receptor beta chains from one sample sequenced in a study of response to subunit inactivated influenza vaccine. TCRdb re-analysed the RT-PCR reads in MiXCR, keeping a single row per CDR3 protein. The table has roughly 710,000 distinct CDR3 sequences, about 15% seen once. Sequencing used PBMCs from blood, obtained around 14 days before vaccination. All receptors derive from a man aged 50 to 59 who received an inactivated influenza vaccine.

This clonotype turned up a few times. The V gene is TRBV6-1, the J gene TRBJ1-1; D is unresolved. Germline-derived CDR1 and CDR2 are MNHNS and SASEGT. V was clipped by 1 base and J by 7 bases, with 7 bases between them. The CDR3 totals 12 residues. The CDR3 here is CASSEEIHEAFF. The DNA for the CDR3 is TGTGCCAGCAGTGAAGAAATCCATGAAGCTTTCTTT.

Ten or more counts support this clonotype. J is TRBJ1-2 and V is TRBV5-1, with TRBD1 as a possible D gene (6 bases). With 4 bases removed from V and 2 bases from J, the gap between germline ends came to 9 bases. CDR3 length: 13 amino acids. Germline V gene sequence: CDR1 SGHRS, CDR2 YFSETQ. The CDR3: CASSDGTNYGYTF. DNA for the CDR3: TGCGCCAGCAGCGACGGGACAAACTATGGCTACACCTTC. The full variable domain, with the rest looked up from reference TRBV5-1 and TRBJ1-2, is KAGVTQTPRYLIKTRGQQVTLSCSPISGHRSVSWYQQTPGQGLQFLFEYFSETQRNKGNFPGRFSGRQFSNSRSEMNVSTLELGDSALYLCASSDGTNYGYTFGSGTRLTVV.

This clonotype was observed a few times. V and J are TRBV7-9 and TRBJ2-3; D gene unclear. Germline CDR1 SEHNR, CDR2 FQNEAQ (reference sequence). This CDR3 is built from 17 residues. V lost 1 base and J lost 0, with 14 bases in between. This CDR3 reads CASSLGIAAPSTDTQYF. The CDR3 DNA sequence: TGTGCCAGCAGCTTAGGAATCGCGGCCCCTAGCACAGATACGCAGTATTTT.

The chain couples TRBV20-1 to TRBJ1-6, with D perhaps TRBD1 (6 bases). Germline CDR1 DFQATT, CDR2 SNEGSKA (reference sequence). The CDR3 sequence is 14 residues long. V was pared by 2 bases and J by 5 bases, with 10 bases between. CDR3 amino acids: CSARRGANNSPLHF. CDR3 DNA sequence: TGCAGTGCTAGACGGGGGGCGAATAATTCACCCCTCCACTTT.

This clonotype was found a few times. The CDR3 here is CASSQTGLAAYEQYF. CDR3 nucleotide sequence: TGCGCCAGCAGCCAGACGGGACTAGCGGCCTACGAGCAGTACTTC. The chain has TRBV4-1 and TRBJ2-7; 11 bases are a match to TRBD2. V lost 3 bases to trimming and J lost 2 bases; unmatched junction nucleotides: 3. Per the germline V gene, CDR1 is MGHRA and CDR2 is YSYEKL. CDR3 length equals 15 residues.

This clonotype was counted a few times. This rearrangement joins TRBV6-5 to TRBJ2-5; 10 positions agree with TRBD2. Unmatched junction bases numbered 15, after V lost 7 bases and J lost 7 bases. The CDR3 totals 16 residues. Germline-derived CDR1 and CDR2 are MNHEY and SVGAGI. This CDR3 reads CASISGLAGVKLTQYF. CDR3 coding DNA: TGTGCCAGCATTTCTGGGCTAGCGGGAGTCAAACTGACCCAGTACTTC.

V gene TRBV20-1 combines with J gene TRBJ1-4, with D tentatively TRBD1 (6 bases). The CDR3 is 17 amino acids. Trimming removed 6 bases from V and 3 bases from J, with 23 bases in between. Germline-derived CDR1 and CDR2 are DFQATT and SNEGSKA (reference sequence). The CDR3 spells CSAPKEGGMGPNEKLFF. CDR3 DNA: TGCAGTGCCCCTAAGGAGGGGGGAATGGGTCCTAATGAAAAACTGTTTTTT.

The V gene is TRBV27, the J gene TRBJ2-7; 11 nucleotides align to TRBD2. CDR1 is MNHEY, CDR2 SMNVEV, per germline (reference sequence). The CDR3 spans 14 residues. V was clipped by 5 bases and J by 6 bases; unmatched bases: 6. CDR3 DNA: TGTGCCAGCAGTGCAGGGACTAGCGGAACCGAGCAGTACTTC. Protein sequence: CASSAGTSGTEQYF.

V usage is TRBV6-2 or TRBV6-3 and J usage is TRBJ1-5, with D uncertain. Trimming removed 2 bases from V and 5 bases from J, with 4 bases in between. CDR3 length equals 12 residues. The V gene's germline CDR1 is MNHEY and CDR2 SVGEGT. The CDR3 spells CASSYLDQPQHF. In DNA, the CDR3 is TGTGCCAGCAGTTACCTGGATCAGCCCCAGCATTTT.

The chain is built from TRBV11-3 and TRBJ2-1; weak D call: TRBD2 (6 bases). This CDR3 comprises 13 residues. V was shortened by 5 bases and J by 7 bases, with 12 bases between the two germline ends. Germline V gene data show CDR1 as SGHNT and CDR2 as YENEEA. The CDR3 loop is CASSRTNVNEQFF. DNA for the CDR3: TGTGCCAGCAGCCGGACTAACGTTAATGAGCAGTTCTTC. The variable domain in full, completed from reference TRBV11-3 and TRBJ2-1, reads EAGVVQSPRYKIIEKKQPVAFWCNPISGHNTLYWYLQNLGQGPELLIRYENEEAVDDSQLPKDRFSAERLKGVDSTLKIQPAELGDSAVYLCASSRTNVNEQFFGPGTRLTVL.